These 27 T cell receptor beta chains were sequenced from one sample in a study of blood T cell repertoires in COVID-19. Clones were read by immunoSEQ multiplex PCR, and TCRdb kept only the in-frame ones, dropping some. The sample holds approximately 90,000 clones; roughly 84% are singletons and the top ten take 30% to 35%. The specimen sequenced was peripheral blood. Receptors originate from a woman older than 75 with active or convalescent COVID-19.

V is TRBV6-4 and J is TRBJ2-1; the match to TRBD2 covers 11 bases. The CDR3 is made up of 15 amino acids. With V trimmed by 6 bases and J by 6 bases, 7 bases remained unmatched. Germline CDR1 reads MRHNA; CDR2 reads SNTAGT. The chain's CDR3 is CASSPLAGGLNEQFF. The CDR3 DNA follows: TGTGCCAGCAGCCCCTTAGCGGGGGGGCTCAATGAGCAGTTCTTC.

The chain employs TRBV27 and TRBJ2-1; 11 bases map to TRBD1. CDR3 size: 16 residues. Germline loops: CDR1 MNHEY, CDR2 SMNVEV (reference sequence). With 5 bases clipped from V and 4 bases from J, the junction kept 7 bases outside the gene matches. The CDR3 loop reads CASSHGQGASYNEQFF. CDR3 DNA: TGTGCCAGCAGTCACGGACAGGGGGCGTCTTACAATGAGCAGTTCTTC.

The V and J genes are TRBV29-1 and TRBJ2-3; the match to TRBD2 covers 8 bases. Germline V gene data show CDR1 as SQVTM and CDR2 as ANQGSEA. The V segment lost 2 bases and the J segment 4 bases; nucleotides outside the gene matches: 2. The CDR3 is 13 residues long. Here the CDR3 DNA reads TGCAGCGTTGAACCGGGACTAGCAGATACGCAGTATTTT. It encodes CSVEPGLADTQYF.

The V and J genes are TRBV5-1 and TRBJ1-4; possibly TRBD1 for D (5 bases). Trimming left V 4 bases short and J 11 bases short, with 9 bases between. The CDR3 is 11 residues long. The germline V gene encodes CDR1 SGHRS and CDR2 YFSETQ. In DNA, the CDR3 is TGCGCCAGCAGCGAAGCAGGGAAACTGTTTTTT. Encoded protein: CASSEAGKLFF.

The chain has TRBV2 and TRBJ1-1; D might be TRBD1 (6 bases). CDR1 and CDR2 (germline): SNHLY, FYNNEI. Trimming removed 3 bases at V and 4 bases at J, with 15 bases between. The CDR3 is 15 residues long. This chain's CDR3 is CASSEIRGWGTEAFF. Here the CDR3 DNA reads TGTGCCAGCAGTGAGATCAGGGGTTGGGGCACTGAAGCTTTCTTT.

The gene calls are TRBV6-6 and TRBJ1-2; 8 nucleotides match TRBD1. Germline V gives CDR1 MNHNY, CDR2 SVGAGI (reference sequence). CDR3 length equals 13 residues. V dropped 5 bases and J dropped 2; count of bases not matched to a gene: 1. The CDR3 loop is CASSRTGNYGYTF. CDR3 sequence (DNA): TGTGCCAGCAGTCGGACAGGGAACTATGGCTACACCTTC.

V usage is TRBV18 and J usage is TRBJ1-5; TRBD1 matches 9 bases. The CDR3 spans 17 residues. The V and J ends lost 4 bases and 2 bases, in that order; junction bases with no gene match: 9. Germline loops: CDR1 KGHSH, CDR2 LQKENI. CDR3 residues: CASSLPRRQGGNQPQHF. CDR3 DNA: TGTGCCAGCTCACTACCCCGGAGACAGGGGGGCAATCAGCCCCAGCATTTT.

This clone was detected only a few times. This CDR3 is CSVRTGQGNTGELFF. The CDR3 DNA is TGCAGCGTCCGAACAGGACAGGGAAACACCGGGGAGCTGTTTTTT. The V and J genes are TRBV29-1 and TRBJ2-2, with 8 bases aligning to TRBD1. Trimming at V came to 6 bases and at J to 2 bases, leaving 8 bases not matched to a gene. From germline, CDR1 is SQVTM and CDR2 ANQGSEA. The CDR3 is 15 residues long.

This clone was seen a handful of times. CDR3 sequence: CASSLTPTLANEKLFF. The CDR3 nucleotides are TGTGCCAGCAGCTTAACGCCGACACTCGCTAATGAAAAACTGTTTTTT. This chain joins TRBV7-8 and TRBJ1-4; D gene unclear. V was pared by 2 bases and J by 3 bases, with 13 bases between. The CDR3 covers 16 residues. Germline V gene sequence: CDR1 SGHVS, CDR2 FQNEAQ.

V is TRBV10-1 and J is TRBJ1-1; the D is unclear. CDR3 length: 14 amino acids. V shed 2 bases and J shed 4 bases, with 11 bases lying between them. Germline-derived CDR1 and CDR2 are WNHNN and SYGVQD (reference sequence). CDR3 protein: CASSEKKGGTEAFF. CDR3 bases: TGCGCCAGCAGTGAGAAGAAGGGAGGCACTGAAGCTTTCTTT.

The rearrangement joins TRBV5-1 to TRBJ1-1; TRBD1 might be the D (5 bases). Trimming cost V 0 bases and J 4 bases, with 13 bases left between them. The CDR3 loop spans 15 amino acids. Germline V CDR1 and CDR2: SGHRS, YFSETQ. CDR3 in DNA: TGCGCCAGCAGCTTGGGCCTTTTCCAGGGCACTGAAGCTTTCTTT. Residues: CASSLGLFQGTEAFF.

The CDR3 here is CASSLRQGAGYEQYF. CDR3 bases: TGTGCCAGCAGCTTGCGACAGGGGGCTGGCTACGAGCAGTACTTC. The V gene is TRBV5-5, the J gene TRBJ2-7; 10 nucleotides align to TRBD1. Germline-derived CDR1 and CDR2 are SGHKS and YYEKEE (reference sequence). The CDR3 is 15 amino acids. V dropped 1 base and J dropped 3; count of bases not matched to a gene: 4.

V and J are TRBV29-1 and TRBJ1-1, with 8 bases fitting TRBD1. J lost 5 bases, V lost 5 bases, and 7 bases had no gene match. The CDR3 totals 13 residues. Germline V gene lookup returns CDR1 SQVTM and CDR2 ANQGSEA. As DNA, the CDR3 is TGCAGCGTTAGTACAGGGGGTGGTACTGAAGCTTTCTTT. Translation gives CSVSTGGGTEAFF.

The chain combines TRBV10-3 with TRBJ1-6; 9 bases fit TRBD1. J was trimmed by 6 bases and V by 5 bases; bases with no gene match: 11. The CDR3 contains 17 residues. Germline assignment: CDR1 ENHRY and CDR2 SYGVKD. As DNA, the CDR3 is TGTGCCATCAGTCCCCTCCCGGGACAGGGTTCTAATTCACCCCTCCACTTT. It translates to CAISPLPGQGSNSPLHF.

The genes are TRBV5-1 and TRBJ2-2; 11 bases match TRBD1. The V segment lost 5 bases and the J segment 6 bases; nucleotides outside the gene matches: 0. This CDR3 comprises 13 residues. Germline-derived CDR1 and CDR2 are SGHRS and YFSETQ. CDR3 residues: CASRGQGAGELFF. The DNA for the CDR3 is TGCGCCAGCAGGGGACAGGGGGCCGGGGAGCTGTTTTTT.

The gene calls are TRBV18 and TRBJ1-2; TRBD1 might be the D (5 bases). The CDR3 sequence is 13 residues long. V was pared by 3 bases and J by 5 bases, with 10 bases between. Germline CDR1 reads KGHSH; CDR2 reads LQKENI. CDR3 amino acids: CASSPGGEYGYTF. For the CDR3, the DNA is TGTGCCAGCTCACCGGGGGGGGAATATGGCTACACCTTC.

The J gene is TRBJ2-5, the V gene TRBV11-1; possible D gene TRBD1, 7 bases. The CDR3 length is 16 residues. Trimming cost V 0 bases and J 5 bases, with 16 bases left between them. Per germline, CDR1 SGHAT and CDR2 FQDESV (reference sequence). The CDR3 reads CASSLAPRGVGETQYF. The CDR3 region has the DNA TGTGCCAGCAGCTTAGCCCCCAGGGGGGTAGGGGAGACCCAGTACTTC. The full variable domain, with the rest looked up from reference TRBV11-1 and TRBJ2-5, is EAEVAQSPRYKITEKSQAVAFWCDPISGHATLYWYRQILGQGPELLVQFQDESVVDDSQLPKDRFSAERLKGVDSTLKIQPAELGDSAMYLCASSLAPRGVGETQYFGPGTRLLVL.

The chain combines TRBV10-1 with TRBJ2-1; 10 nucleotides line up with TRBD1. The CDR3 runs to 15 residues. Trimming at V came to 5 bases and at J to 6 bases, leaving 7 bases not matched to a gene. Germline V CDR1 and CDR2: WNHNN, SYGVQD (reference sequence). The CDR3 protein is CASSLGTGERNEQFF. CDR3 in DNA: TGCGCCAGCAGTTTGGGGACAGGGGAACGCAATGAGCAGTTCTTC.

The genes are TRBV7-2 and TRBJ2-1; 7 bases align to TRBD2. This CDR3 has 12 amino acids. V lost 8 bases, J lost 6 bases, and 4 bases stayed unmatched. From germline, CDR1 is SGHTA and CDR2 FQGNSA. The CDR3 spells CASGSGGNEQFF. CDR3 nucleotide sequence: TGTGCCAGCGGTTCGGGGGGCAATGAGCAGTTCTTC.

This sequence joins TRBV2 and TRBJ2-7; 8 bases line up with TRBD1. The V and J ends lost 2 bases and 0 bases, in that order; junction bases with no gene match: 3. The V gene's germline CDR1 is SNHLY and CDR2 FYNNEI. The CDR3 is made up of 15 amino acids. The CDR3 loop reads CASSEYDRGSYEQYF. In DNA form, the CDR3 reads TGTGCCAGCAGTGAATACGACAGGGGCTCCTACGAGCAGTACTTC.

This CDR3 reads CASSQYGQPHNEQFF. The CDR3 DNA reads TGTGCCAGCAGCCAATACGGACAGCCCCACAATGAGCAGTTCTTC. This sequence joins TRBV3-1 (or the pseudogene TRBV3-2) and TRBJ2-1; TRBD1 is a possible D gene (6 bases). The CDR3 runs 15 residues. Between the trimmed V and J ends, which lost 2 bases and 5 bases, there was a span of 13 bases. In germline, CDR1 is LGHDT, CDR2 YNNKEL (reference sequence).

This clone was observed a single time. The chain combines TRBV13 with TRBJ2-5, with TRBD2 as a possible D gene (5 bases). The CDR3 spans 13 residues. The V and J ends lost 2 bases and 1 base respectively, with 5 bases between them. CDR1 and CDR2 from the germline V gene are PRHDT and FYEKMQ (reference sequence). The CDR3 reads CASSLTSQETQYF. As DNA, the CDR3 is TGTGCCAGCAGCTTAACTAGCCAAGAGACCCAGTACTTC.

CDR3: CASSGSFENIQYF. In DNA, the CDR3 is TGTGCCAGCAGTGGCAGTTTTGAAAACATTCAGTACTTC. The rearrangement uses TRBV25-1 and TRBJ2-4, with unresolved D. Trimming removed 4 bases at V and 5 bases at J, with 9 bases between. Germline CDR1 is MGHDK and CDR2 is SYGVNS. The CDR3 length is 13 residues.

V usage is TRBV25-1 and J usage is TRBJ1-2; D possibly corresponds to TRBD1 (6 bases). Deletions cut 5 bases from V and 0 bases from J, with 10 bases between. The CDR3 consists of 14 residues. The germline V gene encodes CDR1 MGHDK and CDR2 SYGVNS. Here the CDR3 reads CASSKDSSNYGYTF. CDR3 DNA: TGTGCCAGCAGTAAGGACAGCTCTAACTATGGCTACACCTTC.

This clone has a single count. The genes are TRBV9 and TRBJ1-1; tentative D call: TRBD1 (6 bases). This CDR3 is 13 amino acids long. The V and J ends lost 4 bases and 1 base respectively, with 8 bases between them. Germline V CDR1 and CDR2: SGDLS, YYNGEE. The DNA for the CDR3 is TGTGCCAGCAGCACACAGGGGAACACTGAAGCTTTCTTT. This translates into CASSTQGNTEAFF.

The chain is built from TRBV27 and TRBJ2-6; D is possibly TRBD1 (6 bases). CDR1 and CDR2 from the germline V gene are MNHEY and SMNVEV (reference sequence). Trimming pared 2 bases from V and 0 bases from J, leaving 20 bases between. The CDR3 covers 20 residues. CDR3 protein: CASSLRGRQAYSSGANVLTF. Written as DNA, the CDR3 is TGTGCCAGCAGTTTAAGGGGCAGACAGGCCTACAGCTCTGGGGCCAACGTCCTGACTTTC.

This clone was detected once. The J gene is TRBJ1-3, the V gene TRBV7-8; D possibly corresponds to TRBD1 (6 bases). CDR3 length equals 17 residues. V gave up 5 bases and J gave up 0 bases, with 17 bases separating them. Germline lookup yields CDR1 SGHVS and CDR2 FQNEAQ. The CDR3 spells CASSLRTAGPSGNTIYF. The CDR3 DNA is TGTGCCAGCAGCCTCAGGACAGCCGGACCCTCTGGAAACACCATATATTTT.